This T cell receptor (beta chain) derives from a study of regulatory T cells in long-lasting Graves disease. Study-level findings and limits: Accuracy was perhaps lowered by the small sample size.

Sequencing libraries for TCR beta were prepared with iRepertoire HTBI primers and Arm-PCR of CDR3 regions. Under the authors' procedure: Sample data revealed fewer than 70 TRBV and about 15 TRBJ segments. TCRdb re-called the multiplex PCR reads with MiXCR, one entry per CDR3 protein. The V and J calls were determined by TCRdb, not by the authors. The sample holds about 430,000 distinct CDR3 sequences; about 15% are singletons and the top ten take approximately 7.8%. As to time point: newly diagnosed GD, antithyroid drugs for less than 3 months. PBMC RNA served as the TCR library source. In Xi'an, China, an endocrinology department was the source of patients. This clonotype came up many times. The antigen remains undetermined. The ends lost 4 bases at V and 2 bases at J; junction bases unmatched: 9. The germline CDR1 and CDR2 sequences are SGHDN and FVKESK. The CDR3 runs 16 residues. This sample also appeared in a second study, on T cells in Graves' hyperthyroidism and ophthalmopathy. This second study says: The study left out patients who had uncontrolled infection, other autoimmune disease, pregnancy or lactation.

Sequenced here: peripheral blood mononuclear cells (PBMCs), sampled at new diagnosis, from a patient treated with antithyroid drugs. The origin of this receptor is a woman between 40 and 50 years old with Graves disease. The chain uses TRBV14 and TRBJ2-5, with 8 bases fitting TRBD1. The CDR3 region is CASSPWGQAFQETQYF. Here the CDR3 DNA reads TGTGCCAGCAGCCCGTGGGGACAGGCTTTTCAAGAGACCCAGTACTTC.